This T cell receptor (beta chain) is drawn from a study of T cell repertoires in cytomegalovirus infection. The wider study: Selected CMV epitopes included recently identified HLA-C-restricted ones as well as well-studied HLA-B-restricted ones. Public TCR beta signatures were indicative of both CMV infection and a matching HLA type.

Trimming shortened V by 6 bases and J by 2 bases, and 19 bases separated the two germline ends. Germline CDR1 DFQATT, CDR2 SNEGSKA (reference sequence). CDR3 length equals 15 residues. TCRdb reprocessed the reads via MiXCR and lists one record per CDR3 protein. Of about 890,000 distinct CDR3 sequences listed, more than 25% were seen once; the top ten hold roughly an eighth. About this clonotype: Its antigen is not identified.

The chain combines TRBV20-1 with TRBJ1-2; D perhaps matches TRBD1 (6 bases). The specimen comprised cultured CD8+ T cells from PBMCs, sampled from culture after CMV antigen stimulation. This TCR was sampled from a human donor in good health (CMV status not recorded). Some clones in this sample may be carry-over from other donors' samples. The CDR3 coding sequence is TGCAGTGCCCCGACGGGGGGGGCCGAGAACTATGGCTACACCTTC. The encoded protein is CSAPTGGAENYGYTF.